This passage covers 22 T cell receptor beta chains from one sample sequenced in a study of early T cells in non-severe SARS-CoV-2 infection (dated by TCRdb to about 2021). Receptor libraries were prepared by 5' RACE. Data came from a NextSeq 500. TCRdb ran its own pipeline on the public reads, namely fastp trimming at Q25 and MiXCR clone calling, and kept in-frame beta chains. Records with the same CDR3 protein are collapsed into one entry carrying the most frequent genes and DNA. This sample holds some 71,000 distinct CDR3 sequences; about 9% were observed only once. The ten top clones hold about 6% of the sample. What was sequenced was whole blood. These receptors were obtained from an adult who was a healthcare worker with PCR-confirmed SARS-CoV-2 infection or an uninfected control (not recorded which).

The chain uses TRBV7-9 and TRBJ2-2; D might be TRBD2 (6 bases). Trimming shortened V by 7 bases and J by 8 bases, and 11 bases separated the two germline ends. In germline, CDR1 is SEHNR, CDR2 FQNEAQ (reference sequence). CDR3 length: 12 residues. Written as DNA, the CDR3 is TGTGCCAGCACCTGGAGGGAAGGGGAGCTGTTTTTT. This codes for CASTWREGELFF.

In this sample, this clonotype turned up a few times. The CDR3 protein is CATSDFVAIYGYTF. For the CDR3, the DNA is TGTGCCACCAGTGATTTTGTAGCCATCTATGGCTACACCTTC. The rearrangement joins TRBV24-1 to TRBJ1-2; D is unclear. Germline CDR1 and CDR2: KGHDR and SFDVKD. The V and J ends lost 1 base and 4 bases respectively, with 9 bases between them. The CDR3 totals 14 residues.

This clonotype has a count of ten or more. The chain recombines TRBV7-8 with TRBJ2-7, with 10 bases fitting TRBD2. With V trimmed by 8 bases and J by 6 bases, 16 bases remained unmatched. The germline gives CDR1 SGHVS, CDR2 FQNEAQ. The CDR3 length is 16 residues. CDR3 protein: CASCPAGGPILCEQYF. CDR3 nucleotide sequence: TGTGCCAGCTGCCCAGCGGGAGGGCCGATTCTCTGCGAGCAGTACTTC. The full variable domain, rest sourced from reference TRBV7-8 and TRBJ2-7, is GAGVSQSPRYKVAKRGQDVALRCDPISGHVSLFWYQQALGQGPEFLTYFQNEAQLDKSGLPSDRFFAERPEGSVSTLKIQRTQQEDSAVYLCASCPAGGPILCEQYFGPGTRLTVT.

V usage is TRBV27 and J usage is TRBJ1-5, with D uncertain. The germline V gene has CDR1 MNHEY and CDR2 SMNVEV (reference sequence). This CDR3 has 14 residues. Trimming cost V 4 bases and J 5 bases, with 12 bases left between them. CDR3 region: CASSSAETHQPQHF. For the CDR3, the DNA is TGTGCCAGCAGTTCGGCGGAGACTCATCAGCCCCAGCATTTT.

This clonotype was counted ten times or more. The CDR3: CASSEYRAGRTDTQYF. The CDR3 bases are TGCGCCAGCAGTGAGTACCGAGCGGGGCGGACAGATACGCAGTATTTT. The chain has TRBV10-1 and TRBJ2-3; TRBD2 matches at 7 bases. This CDR3 has 16 amino acids. Looked up from germline, CDR1 is WNHNN and CDR2 is SYGVQD (reference sequence). The V segment lost 1 base and the J segment 3 bases; nucleotides outside the gene matches: 7.

Many counts were recorded for this clonotype. The chain carries TRBV6-1 and TRBJ1-5, with no clear D. The CDR3 has 14 amino acids. From germline, CDR1 is MNHNS and CDR2 SASEGT. V lost 6 bases and J 2 bases, leaving 11 bases between the germline ends. CDR3 sequence: CASRYHGGNQPQHF. In DNA, the CDR3 is TGTGCCAGCAGATACCATGGGGGCAATCAGCCCCAGCATTTT.

This clonotype appeared a few times. The genes are TRBV10-3 and TRBJ1-1; D is uncertain. Trimming shortened V by 4 bases and J by 0 bases, and 6 bases separated the two germline ends. The length of the CDR3 is 13 residues. CDR1 and CDR2 from the germline V gene are ENHRY and SYGVKD. As DNA, the CDR3 is TGTGCCATCAGTGTGCAGATGAACACTGAAGCTTTCTTT. Translating it yields CAISVQMNTEAFF.

This clonotype has a count of ten or more. The chain combines TRBV20-1 with TRBJ2-3; 7 bases line up with TRBD2. V lost 5 bases to trimming and J lost 2 bases; unmatched junction nucleotides: 13. CDR1 is DFQATT, CDR2 SNEGSKA, per germline (reference sequence). The CDR3 sequence is 16 residues long. CDR3 sequence (DNA): TGCAGTGCTGGGACTCGGGGGGAGAAGGCCACAGATACGCAGTATTTT. It is translated as CSAGTRGEKATDTQYF.

This clonotype was counted many times. The chain has TRBV28 and TRBJ2-1; unclear D gene. Germline lookup yields CDR1 MDHEN and CDR2 SYDVKM. This CDR3 has 15 residues. Trimming left V 4 bases short and J 3 bases short, with 13 bases between. CDR3 nucleotides: TGTGCCAGCAGTTCCGTCCAAGACTTCTACAATGAGCAGTTCTTC. Protein product: CASSSVQDFYNEQFF.

CDR3 sequence: CASSPEPNVHGYTF. DNA of the CDR3: TGTGCCAGCTCACCAGAGCCCAATGTCCATGGCTACACCTTC. The rearrangement uses TRBV18 and TRBJ1-2; D unresolved. The CDR3 is 14 residues long. Deletions cut 2 bases from V and 6 bases from J, with 13 bases between. Germline V lookup: CDR1 KGHSH, CDR2 LQKENI. Variable domain in full (rest from reference TRBV18 and TRBJ1-2): NAGVMQNPRHLVRRRGQEARLRCSPMKGHSHVYWYRQLPEEGLKFMVYLQKENIIDESGMPKERFSAEFPKEGPSILRIQQVVRGDSAAYFCASSPEPNVHGYTFGSGTRLTVV.

V usage is TRBV5-6 and J usage is TRBJ1-4, with D unclear. V dropped 1 base and J dropped 4 bases, with 14 bases sitting between them. Germline V gene data show CDR1 as SGHDT and CDR2 as YYEEEE. CDR3 length equals 16 residues. The CDR3 loop reads CASSLSTGSRNEKLFF. The CDR3 DNA is TGTGCCAGCAGCTTGTCTACCGGGTCCCGTAATGAAAAACTGTTTTTT.

The chain couples TRBV7-8 to TRBJ2-2; 7 bases are a match to TRBD1. This CDR3 has 14 amino acids. The V gene's germline CDR1 is SGHVS and CDR2 FQNEAQ. Losses at the gene ends were 8 bases for V and 5 bases for J; bases not matched to a gene: 8. The CDR3 here is CASALTGSTGELFF. The DNA of the CDR3 is TGTGCCAGCGCGCTGACAGGGAGTACCGGGGAGCTGTTTTTT.

Only a few counts were recorded for this clonotype. The CDR3 is CASSIAGATGELFF. CDR3 nucleotide sequence: TGTGCCAGCAGTATAGCGGGAGCCACCGGGGAGCTGTTTTTT. The rearrangement joins TRBV5-5 to TRBJ2-2; TRBD2 matches at 9 bases. This CDR3 is 14 amino acids long. Germline trimming cut 5 bases from V and 4 bases from J; bases unmatched to any gene: 3. Germline V lookup: CDR1 SGHKS, CDR2 YYEKEE (reference sequence). The full variable domain, rest sourced from reference TRBV5-5 and TRBJ2-2, is DAGVTQSPTHLIKTRGQQVTLRCSPISGHKSVSWYQQVLGQGPQFIFQYYEKEERGRGNFPDRFSARQFPNYSSELNVNALLLGDSALYLCASSIAGATGELFFGEGSRLTVL.

Many counts were recorded for this clonotype. This chain connects TRBV5-1 to TRBJ2-7; D is perhaps TRBD1 (6 bases). The germline V gene has CDR1 SGHRS and CDR2 YFSETQ. Trimming took 5 bases from V and 0 from J, leaving 12 bases between them. This CDR3 contains 14 residues. CDR3 DNA sequence: TGCGCCAGCAGTTCCGGGACAAACTCCTACGAGCAGTACTTC. Encoded protein: CASSSGTNSYEQYF. Together with reference TRBV5-1 and TRBJ2-7, the CDR3 gives the full variable domain: KAGVTQTPRYLIKTRGQQVTLSCSPISGHRSVSWYQQTPGQGLQFLFEYFSETQRNKGNFPGRFSGRQFSNSRSEMNVSTLELGDSALYLCASSSGTNSYEQYFGPGTRLTVT.

The chain employs TRBV11-2 and TRBJ2-4; possible D gene TRBD1, 5 bases. Between the trimmed V and J ends, which lost 4 bases and 6 bases, there was a span of 13 bases. The CDR3 contains 14 residues. In germline, CDR1 is SGHAT, CDR2 FQNNGV. In DNA, the CDR3 is TGTGCCAGCAGCTCTAGAGGTCAGGGAAACATTCAGTACTTC. The encoded protein is CASSSRGQGNIQYF.

This clonotype was recorded a few times. The V and J genes are TRBV10-3 and TRBJ2-1, with TRBD2 identical over 8 bases. The CDR3 totals 17 residues. CDR1 and CDR2 (germline): ENHRY, SYGVKD. With 5 bases clipped from V and 0 bases from J, the junction kept 9 bases outside the gene matches. The CDR3: CAISSVGSGSSYNEQFF. The CDR3 DNA is TGTGCCATCAGTTCAGTCGGAAGCGGGAGCTCCTACAATGAGCAGTTCTTC.

The V and J genes are TRBV4-2 and TRBJ2-1, with D possibly being TRBD2 (6 bases). Looked up from germline, CDR1 is LGHNA and CDR2 is YNFKEQ. Deletions cut 0 bases from V and 4 bases from J, with 10 bases between. This CDR3 comprises 15 residues. The CDR3 here is CASSQDYGSYNEQFF. Here the CDR3 DNA reads TGTGCCAGCAGCCAAGATTACGGGAGTTACAATGAGCAGTTCTTC.

The chain is built from TRBV11-2 and TRBJ2-5; D is uncertain. The CDR3 is 16 amino acids. The V end lost 1 base, the J end lost 0 bases, and 12 bases lay between the germline ends. CDR1 and CDR2 (germline): SGHAT, FQNNGV. DNA for the CDR3: TGTGCCAGCAGCTTAGGAGTGATCCGGAACCAAGAGACCCAGTACTTC. It encodes CASSLGVIRNQETQYF. The variable domain in full, with the rest retrieved from reference TRBV11-2 and TRBJ2-5, is EAGVAQSPRYKIIEKRQSVAFWCNPISGHATLYWYQQILGQGPKLLIQFQNNGVVDDSQLPKDRFSAERLKGVDSTLKIQPAKLEDSAVYLCASSLGVIRNQETQYFGPGTRLLVL.

This clonotype turned up a few times. V usage is TRBV19 and J usage is TRBJ2-7, with a possible D match to TRBD2 (6 bases). This CDR3 spans 16 amino acids. CDR1 LNHDA and CDR2 SQIVND come from the germline V gene (reference sequence). Between the trimmed V and J ends, which lost 3 bases and 0 bases, there was a span of 15 bases. The CDR3 here is CASSITGGGGSYEQYF. In DNA, the CDR3 is TGTGCCAGTAGTATTACCGGGGGAGGCGGCTCCTACGAGCAGTACTTC.

This clonotype was seen many times. The chain joins TRBV20-1 to TRBJ2-7; D not resolved. This CDR3 is built from 13 residues. The ends were cut back, 5 bases at V and 1 base at J, with 12 bases in the middle. Germline lookup yields CDR1 DFQATT and CDR2 SNEGSKA (reference sequence). The CDR3 protein is CSAPSYASYEQYF. In nucleotides, the CDR3 is TGCAGTGCTCCCTCTTATGCTTCCTACGAGCAGTACTTC.

The chain is built from TRBV20-1 and TRBJ2-7; 10 nucleotides line up with TRBD1. With V trimmed by 0 bases and J by 5 bases, 10 bases remained unmatched. The CDR3 contains 16 residues. Per germline, CDR1 DFQATT and CDR2 SNEGSKA (reference sequence). CDR3 protein: CSARDRRRTGGHEQYF. CDR3 sequence (DNA): TGCAGTGCTAGAGATCGGCGTAGGACAGGGGGACACGAGCAGTACTTC.

The J gene is TRBJ2-7, the V gene TRBV30; D may match TRBD1 or TRBD2 (5 bases each). The CDR3 extends over 12 amino acids. In germline, CDR1 is GTSNPN, CDR2 SVGIG (reference sequence). Trimming took off 3 bases at V and 5 bases at J, with 11 bases between the two ends. The CDR3 sequence: CAWSQGRDEQYF. CDR3 in DNA: TGTGCCTGGAGCCAGGGACGGGACGAGCAGTACTTC.